Below, one TCR beta chain is given with its context. These data come from a study of T cell repertoires in cytomegalovirus infection. TCRdb recomputed calls from the reads with MiXCR, one row per CDR3 protein. The sample includes around 450,000 distinct CDR3 sequences, about a third of them seen just once. The length of the CDR3 is 14 residues. Trimming left V 2 bases short and J 3 bases short, with 12 bases between. Germline V gene sequence: CDR1 DFQATT, CDR2 SNEGSKA (reference sequence). The source is a human donor in good health (CMV status not recorded). Some clones in this sample may be carry-over from other donors' samples. The sequencing sample was made of PBMCs. V gene TRBV20-1 combines with J gene TRBJ2-3; TRBD2 is a possible D gene (6 bases). CDR3 in amino acids: CSARRQAGTDTQYF. The CDR3 region has the DNA TGCAGTGCTAGAAGGCAGGCGGGGACAGATACGCAGTATTTT.